The clone carrying this T cell receptor (beta chain) came up once. Antigen specificity is unknown. CD4+ T cells from unexposed donors were obtained before the COVID-19 pandemic (2011-2018). The cells were cultured for around ten days before CD4+ T cells were isolated. Here immunoSEQ multiplex PCR was the method, and the copy in TCRdb shows in-frame clones only, minus some. The repertoire holds 10,000 to 15,000 clones, with 69% as singletons. This sample is part of a study of CD4 T cells in relation to SARS-CoV-2 and coronaviruses. Study overall: PBMCs were cultured with antigen for about eleven days before TCR beta sequencing. The negative reference was HIV-1 Nef peptide pool or peptide-free culture.

Whole-study findings and limits: In roughly 65% of donors, memory CD4+ clonotypes crossrecognized SARS-CoV-2 and at least one common cold coronavirus spike. Each donor contributed either pre-pandemic or post-infection samples, not both.

Germline CDR1 reads DFQATT; CDR2 reads SNEGSKA (reference sequence). CDR3 size: 11 residues. V lost 0 bases to trimming and J lost 6 bases, with 4 bases between them. This TCR was sampled from a human donor in good health. The sample was CD4+ T cells from PBMCs, cultured in vitro. The chain joins TRBV20-1 to TRBJ2-3; no definite D call. The CDR3 region is CSARDFDTQYF. CDR3 sequence (DNA): TGCAGTGCTAGAGATTTCGATACGCAGTATTTT.